The 2 T cell receptor beta chains given below trace back to one sample, sequenced in a study of blood T cell repertoires in COVID-19. The protocol was immunoSEQ multiplex PCR, while the TCRdb copy is restricted to in-frame clones and leaves out a portion. The data show under 300,000 clones, with 80% to 90% seen just once and around 2% held by the top ten. Sequenced: peripheral blood. Every receptor here comes from a man aged 25 to 40 who had recovered from COVID-19.

This clone has a single count. This chain uses TRBV5-1 with TRBJ2-5; D possibly corresponds to TRBD1 (5 bases). Germline values: CDR1 SGHRS, CDR2 YFSETQ. The CDR3 is made up of 14 amino acids. V was shortened by 3 bases and J by 5 bases, with 14 bases between the two germline ends. This chain's CDR3 is CASSSLQGWETQYF. The CDR3 nucleotides are TGCGCCAGCAGCTCGTTGCAGGGTTGGGAGACCCAGTACTTC.

DNA for the CDR3: TGTGCCAGCAGCGCCCGAGAGTACAATGAGCAGTTCTTC. It codes for CASSAREYNEQFF. This chain links TRBV2 with TRBJ2-1; D gene ambiguous. Germline CDR1 SNHLY, CDR2 FYNNEI. V gave up 6 bases and J gave up 4 bases, with 10 bases separating them. The CDR3 contains 13 residues.